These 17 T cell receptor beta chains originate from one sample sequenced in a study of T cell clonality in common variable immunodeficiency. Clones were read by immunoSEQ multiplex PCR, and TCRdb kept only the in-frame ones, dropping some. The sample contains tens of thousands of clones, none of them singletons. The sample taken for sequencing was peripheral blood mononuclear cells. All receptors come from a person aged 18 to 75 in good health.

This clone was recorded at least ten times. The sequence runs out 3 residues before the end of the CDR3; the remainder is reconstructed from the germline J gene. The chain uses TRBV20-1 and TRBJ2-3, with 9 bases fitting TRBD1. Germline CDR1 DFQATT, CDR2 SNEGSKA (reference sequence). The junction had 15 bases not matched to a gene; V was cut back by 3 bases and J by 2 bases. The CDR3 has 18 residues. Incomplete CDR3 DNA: TGCAGTGCTAGTACACCCTCTTCCGGACAGGGGCTCACAGATACG. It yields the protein CSASTPSSGQGLTDT. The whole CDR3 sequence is CSASTPSSGQGLTDTQYF.

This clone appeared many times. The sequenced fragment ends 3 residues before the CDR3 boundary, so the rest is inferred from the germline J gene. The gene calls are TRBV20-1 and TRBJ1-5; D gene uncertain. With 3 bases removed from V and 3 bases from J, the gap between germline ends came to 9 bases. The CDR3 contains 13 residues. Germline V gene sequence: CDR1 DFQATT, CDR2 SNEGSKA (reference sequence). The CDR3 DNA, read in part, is TGCAGTGCTAGTGGGCAGACCAATCAGCCC. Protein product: CSASGQTNQP. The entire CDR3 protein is CSASGQTNQPQHF.

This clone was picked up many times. The CDR3 here is CASSGGRRSTDTQYF. CDR3 DNA, as far as it was read: TGTGCCAGCAGTGGTGGCAGGAGGAGCACAGATACG. This chain connects TRBV6-1 to TRBJ2-3; D perhaps matches TRBD2 (5 bases). Read coverage stops 3 residues before the CDR3 terminus; the germline J gene supplies the remainder. This CDR3 is 15 amino acids long. Germline V gene data show CDR1 as MNHNS and CDR2 as SASEGT. V gave up 4 bases and J gave up 0 bases, with 11 bases separating them.

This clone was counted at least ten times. Incomplete CDR3 DNA: TGTGCCAGCAGCCAGGGACTAGCGGCCTACAATGAG. Its translation: CASSQGLAAYNE. The complete CDR3 sequence is CASSQGLAAYNEQFF. This rearrangement joins TRBV7-7 to TRBJ2-1; 11 nucleotides match TRBD2. The read halts 3 residues ahead of the CDR3 end, with the missing end drawn from the germline J gene. There are 15 residues in the CDR3. Germline V CDR1 and CDR2: SSHAT, FNYEAQ (reference sequence). V lost 5 bases to trimming and J lost 2 bases; unmatched junction nucleotides: 2. Supplemented by reference TRBV7-7 and TRBJ2-1, the full variable domain reads GAGVSQSPRYKVTKRGQDVTLRCDPISSHATLYWYQQALGQGPEFLTYFNYEAQPDKSGLPSDRFSAERPEGSISTLTIQRTEQRDSAMYRCASSQGLAAYNEQFFGPGTRLTVL.

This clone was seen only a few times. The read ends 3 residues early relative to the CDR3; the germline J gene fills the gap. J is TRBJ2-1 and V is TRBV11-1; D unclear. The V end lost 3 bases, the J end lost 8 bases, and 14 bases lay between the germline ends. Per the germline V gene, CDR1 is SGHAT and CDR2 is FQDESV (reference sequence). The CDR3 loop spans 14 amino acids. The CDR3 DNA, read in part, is TGTGCCAGCAGCTTTCGTGGGCTGGCTTATGAG. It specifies CASSFRGLAYE. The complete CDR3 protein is CASSFRGLAYEQFF.

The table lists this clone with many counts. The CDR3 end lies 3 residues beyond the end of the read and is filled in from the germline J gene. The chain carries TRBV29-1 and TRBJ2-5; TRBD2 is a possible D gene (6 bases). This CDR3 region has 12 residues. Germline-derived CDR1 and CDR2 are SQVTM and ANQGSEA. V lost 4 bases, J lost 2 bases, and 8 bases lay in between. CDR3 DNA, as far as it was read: TGCAGCGTTGGGCTAGCGCAAGAGACC. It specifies CSVGLAQET. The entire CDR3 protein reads CSVGLAQETQYF.

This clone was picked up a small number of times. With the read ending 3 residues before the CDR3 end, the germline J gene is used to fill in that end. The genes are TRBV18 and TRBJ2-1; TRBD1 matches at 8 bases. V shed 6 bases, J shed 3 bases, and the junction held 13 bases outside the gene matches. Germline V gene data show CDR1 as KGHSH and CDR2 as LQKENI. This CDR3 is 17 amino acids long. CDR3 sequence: CASSPATGQANYNEQFF. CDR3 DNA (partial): TGTGCCAGCTCCCCCGCGACGGGACAGGCAAACTACAATGAG.

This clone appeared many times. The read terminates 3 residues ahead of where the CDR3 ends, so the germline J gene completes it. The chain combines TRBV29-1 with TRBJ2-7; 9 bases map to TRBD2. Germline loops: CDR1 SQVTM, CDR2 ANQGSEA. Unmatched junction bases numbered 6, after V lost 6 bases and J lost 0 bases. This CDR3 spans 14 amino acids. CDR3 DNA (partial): TGCAGCGTGGAGCAGCGGGGGGCCTCCTACGAG. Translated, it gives CSVEQRGASYE. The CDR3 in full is CSVEQRGASYEQYF.

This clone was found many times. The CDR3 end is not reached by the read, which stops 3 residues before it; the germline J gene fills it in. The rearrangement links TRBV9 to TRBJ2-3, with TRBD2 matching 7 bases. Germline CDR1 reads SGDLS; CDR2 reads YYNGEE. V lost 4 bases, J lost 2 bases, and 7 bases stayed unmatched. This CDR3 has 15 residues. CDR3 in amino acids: CASSLRDYPTDTQYF. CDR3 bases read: TGTGCCAGCAGCTTGCGGGACTACCCCACAGATACG.

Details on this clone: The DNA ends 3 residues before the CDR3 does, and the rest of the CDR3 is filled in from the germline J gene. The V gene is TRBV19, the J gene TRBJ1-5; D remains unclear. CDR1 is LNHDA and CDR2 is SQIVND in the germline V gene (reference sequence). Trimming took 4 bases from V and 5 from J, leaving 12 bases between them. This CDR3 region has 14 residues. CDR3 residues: CASSTGDGYQPQHF. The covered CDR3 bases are TGTGCCAGTAGTACAGGTGATGGGTATCAGCCC. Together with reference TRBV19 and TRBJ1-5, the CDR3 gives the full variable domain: DGGITQSPKYLFRKEGQNVTLSCEQNLNHDAMYWYRQDPGQGLRLIYYSQIVNDFQKGDIAEGYSVSREKKESFPLTVTSAQKNPTAFYLCASSTGDGYQPQHFGDGTRLSIL.

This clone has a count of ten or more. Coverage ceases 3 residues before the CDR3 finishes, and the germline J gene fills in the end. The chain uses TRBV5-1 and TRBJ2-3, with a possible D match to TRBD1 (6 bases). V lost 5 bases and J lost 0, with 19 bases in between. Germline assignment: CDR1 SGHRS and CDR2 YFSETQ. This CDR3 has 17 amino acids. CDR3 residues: CASSLIGTKSSTDTQYF. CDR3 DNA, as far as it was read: TGCGCCAGCAGTTTGATTGGGACAAAATCTAGCACAGATACG.

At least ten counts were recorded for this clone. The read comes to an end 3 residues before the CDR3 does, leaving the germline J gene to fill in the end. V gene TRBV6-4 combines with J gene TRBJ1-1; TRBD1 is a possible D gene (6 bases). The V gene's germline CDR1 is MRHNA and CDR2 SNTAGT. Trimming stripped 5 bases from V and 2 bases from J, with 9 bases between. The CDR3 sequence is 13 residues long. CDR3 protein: CASSLQGNTEAFF. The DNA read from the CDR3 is TGTGCCAGCAGTTTACAGGGCAACACTGAA.

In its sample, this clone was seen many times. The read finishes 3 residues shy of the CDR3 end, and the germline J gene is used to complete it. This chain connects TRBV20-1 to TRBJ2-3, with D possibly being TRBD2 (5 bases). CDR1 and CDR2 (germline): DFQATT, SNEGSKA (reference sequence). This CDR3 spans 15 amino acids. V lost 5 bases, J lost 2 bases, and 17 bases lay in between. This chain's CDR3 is CSAQLAGHPTDTQYF. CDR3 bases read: TGCAGTGCTCAATTGGCGGGCCACCCCACAGATACG.

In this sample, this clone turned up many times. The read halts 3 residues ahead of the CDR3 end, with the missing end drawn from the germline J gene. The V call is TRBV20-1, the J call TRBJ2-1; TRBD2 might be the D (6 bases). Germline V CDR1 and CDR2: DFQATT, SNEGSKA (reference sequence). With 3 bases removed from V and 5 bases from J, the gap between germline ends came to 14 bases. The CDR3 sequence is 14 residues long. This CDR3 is CSASGSGLHNEQFF. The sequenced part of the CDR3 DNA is TGCAGTGCTAGCGGAAGCGGGCTCCACAATGAG.

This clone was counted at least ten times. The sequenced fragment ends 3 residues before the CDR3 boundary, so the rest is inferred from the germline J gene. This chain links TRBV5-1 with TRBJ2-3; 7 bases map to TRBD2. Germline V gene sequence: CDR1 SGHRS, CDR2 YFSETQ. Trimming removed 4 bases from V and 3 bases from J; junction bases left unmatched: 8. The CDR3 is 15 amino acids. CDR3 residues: CASSLATSKTDTQYF. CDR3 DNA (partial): TGCGCCAGCAGCCTGGCGACTAGCAAAACAGATACG.

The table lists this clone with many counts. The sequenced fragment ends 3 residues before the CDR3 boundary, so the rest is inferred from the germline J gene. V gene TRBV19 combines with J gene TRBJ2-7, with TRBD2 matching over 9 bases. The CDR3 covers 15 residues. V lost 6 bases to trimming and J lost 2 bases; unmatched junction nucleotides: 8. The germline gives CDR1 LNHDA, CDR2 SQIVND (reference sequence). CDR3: CASRRREGGAYEQYF. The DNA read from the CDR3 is TGTGCCAGTAGGAGGCGGGAGGGCGGCGCCTACGAG.

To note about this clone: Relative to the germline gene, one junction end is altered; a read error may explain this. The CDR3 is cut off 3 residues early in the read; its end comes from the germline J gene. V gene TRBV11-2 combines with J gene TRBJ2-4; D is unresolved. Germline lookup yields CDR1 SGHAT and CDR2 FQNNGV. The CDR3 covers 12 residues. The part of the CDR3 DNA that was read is TGTGCCAGCAGCTTCGCCAAAAACACT. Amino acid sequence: CASSFAKNT. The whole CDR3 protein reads CASSFAKNTQYF.